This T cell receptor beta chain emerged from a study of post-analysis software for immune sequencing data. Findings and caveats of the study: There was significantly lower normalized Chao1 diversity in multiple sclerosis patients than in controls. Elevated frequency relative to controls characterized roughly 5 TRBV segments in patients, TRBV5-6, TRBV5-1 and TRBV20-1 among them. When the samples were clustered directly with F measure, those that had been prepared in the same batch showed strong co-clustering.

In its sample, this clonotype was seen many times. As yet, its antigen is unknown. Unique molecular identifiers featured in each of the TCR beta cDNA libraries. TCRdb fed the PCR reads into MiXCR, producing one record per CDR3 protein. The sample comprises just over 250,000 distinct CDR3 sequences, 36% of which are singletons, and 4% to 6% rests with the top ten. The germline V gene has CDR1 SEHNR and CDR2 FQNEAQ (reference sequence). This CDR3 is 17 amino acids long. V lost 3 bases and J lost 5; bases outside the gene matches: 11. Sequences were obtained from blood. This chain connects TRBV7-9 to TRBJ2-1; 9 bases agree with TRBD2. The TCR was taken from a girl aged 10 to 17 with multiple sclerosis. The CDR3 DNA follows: TGTGCCAGCAGCTTTCTGCCCACTAGCGGGCGAGACAATGAGCAGTTCTTC. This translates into CASSFLPTSGRDNEQFF.